The 8 T cell receptor beta chains below come from one sample, sequenced in a study of cytomegalovirus exposure and HLA in healthy donors. Profiling relied on immunoSEQ multiplex PCR, and the TCRdb table lists in-frame clones only, not all of them. The table includes about 130,000 clones, approximately 90% detected once. The sample consisted of PBMCs. The receptor set was obtained from a woman aged 25 to 45 in good health and CMV-seropositive.

This sequence joins TRBV5-1 and TRBJ2-5; 8 nucleotides match TRBD1. Germline lookup yields CDR1 SGHRS and CDR2 YFSETQ. This CDR3 spans 14 amino acids. Trimming removed 4 bases from V and 2 bases from J; junction bases left unmatched: 4. CDR3 sequence reads: CASSPRTGQETQYF. DNA for the CDR3: TGCGCCAGCAGCCCGCGGACAGGGCAAGAGACCCAGTACTTC. The variable domain in full, with the rest retrieved from reference TRBV5-1 and TRBJ2-5, is KAGVTQTPRYLIKTRGQQVTLSCSPISGHRSVSWYQQTPGQGLQFLFEYFSETQRNKGNFPGRFSGRQFSNSRSEMNVSTLELGDSALYLCASSPRTGQETQYFGPGTRLLVL.

The V gene is TRBV7-2, the J gene TRBJ2-1; D possibly corresponds to TRBD2 (5 bases). In germline, CDR1 is SGHTA, CDR2 FQGNSA. The V end was cut by 5 bases, the J end by 0 bases, with 8 bases between. The CDR3 loop spans 14 amino acids. The CDR3 DNA reads as TGTGCCAGCAGCCAGCGGAGCTCCTACAATGAGCAGTTCTTC. Protein: CASSQRSSYNEQFF.

The rearrangement links TRBV18 to TRBJ2-1, with TRBD1 as a possible D gene (5 bases). V gave up 0 bases and J gave up 4 bases, with 10 bases separating them. Looked up from germline, CDR1 is KGHSH and CDR2 is LQKENI. This CDR3 has 15 amino acids. The CDR3 DNA sequence: TGTGCCAGCTCACCACCGGGGCAGGTTTACAATGAGCAGTTCTTC. It translates to CASSPPGQVYNEQFF.

V and J are TRBV2 and TRBJ1-4; 9 bases line up with TRBD1. The germline V gene encodes CDR1 SNHLY and CDR2 FYNNEI. The V segment lost 7 bases and the J segment 4 bases; nucleotides outside the gene matches: 16. The CDR3 contains 18 residues. In DNA, the CDR3 is TGTGCCAGCAACCTAAAACAGGGGGCCCCGGACCTTAATGAAAAACTGTTTTTT. Its protein product is CASNLKQGAPDLNEKLFF. Full variable domain (outside the CDR3, taken from reference TRBV2 and TRBJ1-4): EPEVTQTPSHQVTQMGQEVILRCVPISNHLYFYWYRQILGQKVEFLVSFYNNEISEKSEIFDDQFSVERPDGSNFTLKIRSTKLEDSAMYFCASNLKQGAPDLNEKLFFGSGTQLSVL.

V gene TRBV4-1 combines with J gene TRBJ2-5; 7 bases are a match to TRBD2. Germline CDR1 MGHRA, CDR2 YSYEKL. The CDR3 covers 13 residues. V was clipped by 4 bases and J by 4 bases; unmatched bases: 3. CDR3 sequence (DNA): TGCGCCAGCAGCCCCGGACTAGGAGAGACCCAGTACTTC. Protein product: CASSPGLGETQYF.

The chain uses TRBV7-8 and TRBJ2-7; 8 positions match TRBD2. Trimming at V came to 7 bases and at J to 4 bases, leaving 6 bases not matched to a gene. The V gene's germline CDR1 is SGHVS and CDR2 FQNEAQ. The CDR3 spans 13 residues. In DNA form, the CDR3 reads TGTGCCAGCACGCCGGGAGGGCCGTACGAGCAGTACTTC. It specifies CASTPGGPYEQYF.

This clone was counted once. The chain has TRBV19 and TRBJ1-2; no reliable D call. Germline V CDR1 and CDR2: LNHDA, SQIVND (reference sequence). The CDR3 is 15 residues long. Trimming cost V 2 bases and J 2 bases, with 12 bases left between them. The CDR3 sequence: CASSIKAGYNYGYTF. The CDR3 DNA reads TGTGCCAGTAGTATAAAGGCGGGGTACAACTATGGCTACACCTTC.

V and J are TRBV28 and TRBJ2-1; D is unresolved. The germline V gene has CDR1 MDHEN and CDR2 SYDVKM. The CDR3 extends over 12 amino acids. V lost 5 bases, J lost 10 bases, and 12 bases lay in between. CDR3 sequence reads: CASSVGQFEQFF. In DNA, the CDR3 is TGTGCCAGCAGTGTGGGCCAGTTCGAGCAGTTCTTC.